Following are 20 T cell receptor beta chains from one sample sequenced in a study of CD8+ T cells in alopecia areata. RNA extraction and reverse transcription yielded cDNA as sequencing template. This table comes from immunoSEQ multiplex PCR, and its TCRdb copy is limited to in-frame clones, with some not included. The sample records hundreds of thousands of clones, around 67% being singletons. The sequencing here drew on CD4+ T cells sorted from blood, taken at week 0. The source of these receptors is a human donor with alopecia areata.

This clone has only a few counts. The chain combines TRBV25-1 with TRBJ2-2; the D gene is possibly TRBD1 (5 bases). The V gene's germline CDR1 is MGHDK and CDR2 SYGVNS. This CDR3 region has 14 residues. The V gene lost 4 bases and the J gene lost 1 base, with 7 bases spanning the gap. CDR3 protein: CASSGTGNTGELFF. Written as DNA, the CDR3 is TGTGCCAGCAGTGGAACAGGGAACACCGGGGAGCTGTTTTTT.

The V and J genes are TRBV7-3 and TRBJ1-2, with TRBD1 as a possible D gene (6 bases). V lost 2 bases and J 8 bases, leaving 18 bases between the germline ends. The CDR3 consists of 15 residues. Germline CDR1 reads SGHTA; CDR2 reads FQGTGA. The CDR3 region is CASSLDAGGPSGYTF. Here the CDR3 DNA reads TGTGCCAGCAGCTTAGATGCTGGGGGGCCGTCGGGCTACACCTTC.

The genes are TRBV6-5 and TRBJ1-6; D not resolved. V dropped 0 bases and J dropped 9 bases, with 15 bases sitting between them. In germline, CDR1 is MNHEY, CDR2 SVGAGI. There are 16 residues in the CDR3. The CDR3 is CASSYSKSYDGSPLHF. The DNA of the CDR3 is TGTGCCAGCAGTTACTCGAAAAGCTACGATGGTTCACCCCTCCACTTT.

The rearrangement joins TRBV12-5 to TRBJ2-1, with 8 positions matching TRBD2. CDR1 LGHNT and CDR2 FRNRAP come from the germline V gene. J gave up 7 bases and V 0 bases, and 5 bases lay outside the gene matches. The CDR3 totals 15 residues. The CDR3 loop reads CASGLVSGGRNEQFF. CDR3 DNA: TGTGCTAGTGGTTTGGTGAGCGGGGGAAGGAATGAGCAGTTCTTC.

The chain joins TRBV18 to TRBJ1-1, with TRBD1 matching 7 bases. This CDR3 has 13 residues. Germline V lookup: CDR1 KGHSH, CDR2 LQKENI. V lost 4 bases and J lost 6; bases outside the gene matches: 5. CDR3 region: CASSQLGQAEAFF. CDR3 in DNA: TGTGCCAGCTCACAGCTTGGACAGGCTGAAGCTTTCTTT.

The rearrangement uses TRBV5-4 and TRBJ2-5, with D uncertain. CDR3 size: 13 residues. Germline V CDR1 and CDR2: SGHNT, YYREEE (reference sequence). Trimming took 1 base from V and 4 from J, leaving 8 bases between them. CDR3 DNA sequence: TGTGCCAGCAGCTTGAGAAGTTCAGAGACCCAGTACTTC. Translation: CASSLRSSETQYF.

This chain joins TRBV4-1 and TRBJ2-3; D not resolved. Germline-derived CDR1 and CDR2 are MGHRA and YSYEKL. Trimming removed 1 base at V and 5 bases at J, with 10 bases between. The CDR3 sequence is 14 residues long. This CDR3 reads CASSQALPEDTQYF. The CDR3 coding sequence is TGCGCCAGCAGCCAAGCCCTTCCTGAAGATACGCAGTATTTT.

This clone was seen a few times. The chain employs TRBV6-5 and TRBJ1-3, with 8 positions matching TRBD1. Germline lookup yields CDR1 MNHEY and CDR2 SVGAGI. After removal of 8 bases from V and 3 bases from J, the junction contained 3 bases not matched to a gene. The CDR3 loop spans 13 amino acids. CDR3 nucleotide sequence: TGTGCCAGCGGACAGGGACGTGGAAACACCATATATTTT. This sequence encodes CASGQGRGNTIYF.

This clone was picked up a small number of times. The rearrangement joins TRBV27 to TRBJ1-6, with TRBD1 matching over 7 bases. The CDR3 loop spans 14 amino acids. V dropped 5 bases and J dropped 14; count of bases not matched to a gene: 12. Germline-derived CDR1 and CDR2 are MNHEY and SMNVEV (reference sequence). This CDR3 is CASSRDRVEMALHF. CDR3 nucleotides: TGTGCCAGCAGTCGAGACAGGGTCGAAATGGCCCTCCACTTT.

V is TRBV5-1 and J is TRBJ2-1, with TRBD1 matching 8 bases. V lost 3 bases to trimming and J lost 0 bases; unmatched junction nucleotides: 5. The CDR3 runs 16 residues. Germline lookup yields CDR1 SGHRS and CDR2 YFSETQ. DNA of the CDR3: TGCGCCAGCAGCTCCCGGACAGGGAGCTCCTACAATGAGCAGTTCTTC. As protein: CASSSRTGSSYNEQFF.

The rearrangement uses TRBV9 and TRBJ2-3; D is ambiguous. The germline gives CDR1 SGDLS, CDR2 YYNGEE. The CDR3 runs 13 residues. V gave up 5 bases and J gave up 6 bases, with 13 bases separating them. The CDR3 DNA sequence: TGTGCCAGCAGAGCGACTGATTTCGATACGCAGTATTTT. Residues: CASRATDFDTQYF.

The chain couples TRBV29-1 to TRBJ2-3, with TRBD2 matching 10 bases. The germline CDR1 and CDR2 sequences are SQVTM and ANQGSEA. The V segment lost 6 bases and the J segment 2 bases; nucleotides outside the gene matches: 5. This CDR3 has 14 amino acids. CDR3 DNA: TGCAGCGTCCTACTAGCGGGGCTCACAGATACGCAGTATTTT. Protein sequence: CSVLLAGLTDTQYF.

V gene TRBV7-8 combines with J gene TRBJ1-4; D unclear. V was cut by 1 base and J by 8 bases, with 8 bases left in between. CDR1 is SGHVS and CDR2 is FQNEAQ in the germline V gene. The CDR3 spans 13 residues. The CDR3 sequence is CASSLGAHEKLFF. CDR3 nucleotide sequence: TGTGCCAGCAGCTTAGGGGCCCACGAAAAACTGTTTTTT.

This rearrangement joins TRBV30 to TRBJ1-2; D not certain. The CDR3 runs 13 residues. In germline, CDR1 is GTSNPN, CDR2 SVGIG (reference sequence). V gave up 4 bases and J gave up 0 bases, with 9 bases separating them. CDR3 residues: CAWMGKANYGYTF. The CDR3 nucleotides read TGTGCCTGGATGGGGAAGGCTAACTATGGCTACACCTTC.

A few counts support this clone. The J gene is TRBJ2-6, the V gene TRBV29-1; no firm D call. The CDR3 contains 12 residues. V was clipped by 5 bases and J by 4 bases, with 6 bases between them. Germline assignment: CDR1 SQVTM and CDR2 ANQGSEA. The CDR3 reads CSVPPGANVLTF. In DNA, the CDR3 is TGCAGCGTTCCCCCAGGGGCCAACGTCCTGACTTTC.

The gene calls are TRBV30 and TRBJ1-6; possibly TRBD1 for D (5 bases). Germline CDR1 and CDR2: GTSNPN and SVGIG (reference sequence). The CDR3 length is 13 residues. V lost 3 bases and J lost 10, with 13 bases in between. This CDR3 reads CAWSPGWGSPLHF. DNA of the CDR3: TGTGCCTGGAGCCCAGGGTGGGGATCACCCCTCCACTTT.

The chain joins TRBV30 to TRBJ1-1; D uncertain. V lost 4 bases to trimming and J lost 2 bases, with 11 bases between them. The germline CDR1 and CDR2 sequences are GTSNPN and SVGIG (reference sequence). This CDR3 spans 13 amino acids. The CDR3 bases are TGTGCCTGGATGGGCCAGTCAAACACTGAAGCTTTCTTT. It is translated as CAWMGQSNTEAFF.

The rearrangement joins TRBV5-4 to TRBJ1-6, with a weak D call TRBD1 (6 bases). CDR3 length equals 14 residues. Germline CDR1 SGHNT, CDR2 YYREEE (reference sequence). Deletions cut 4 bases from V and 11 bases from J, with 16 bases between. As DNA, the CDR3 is TGTGCCAGCAGCCCTTATCAGGGGAGGACACCCCTCCACTTT. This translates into CASSPYQGRTPLHF.

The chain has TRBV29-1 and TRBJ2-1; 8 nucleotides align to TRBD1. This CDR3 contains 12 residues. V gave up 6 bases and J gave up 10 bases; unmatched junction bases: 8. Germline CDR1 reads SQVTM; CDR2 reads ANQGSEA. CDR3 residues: CSVTRGPREQFF. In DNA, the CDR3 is TGCAGCGTCACCAGGGGGCCTCGGGAGCAGTTCTTC.

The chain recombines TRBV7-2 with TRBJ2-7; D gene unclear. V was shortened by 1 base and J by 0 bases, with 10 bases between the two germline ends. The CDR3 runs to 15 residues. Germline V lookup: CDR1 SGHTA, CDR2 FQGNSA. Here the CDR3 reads CASSLEADDSYEQYF. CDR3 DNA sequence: TGTGCCAGCAGCTTAGAGGCCGATGACTCCTACGAGCAGTACTTC.